This T cell receptor (beta chain) was observed in a study of blood T cell repertoires in COVID-19. Germline CDR1 and CDR2: LNHNV and YYDKDF (reference sequence). V lost 0 bases to trimming and J lost 3 bases, with 7 bases between them. CDR3 length: 14 residues. Followed longitudinally, the Seattle patients had been enrolled during active infection. The data were produced by immunoSEQ multiplex PCR, yet TCRdb's version contains in-frame clones alone and is incomplete. The table lists about 100,000 clones, roughly 89% of them singletons. This sequence was found in a woman aged 45-65 years with COVID-19, enrolled during active disease. Specimen: peripheral blood. The chain has TRBV15 and TRBJ2-3; D call uncertain. This chain's CDR3 is CATSRDVPTDTQYF. CDR3 bases: TGTGCCACCAGCAGAGATGTCCCGACAGATACGCAGTATTTT.